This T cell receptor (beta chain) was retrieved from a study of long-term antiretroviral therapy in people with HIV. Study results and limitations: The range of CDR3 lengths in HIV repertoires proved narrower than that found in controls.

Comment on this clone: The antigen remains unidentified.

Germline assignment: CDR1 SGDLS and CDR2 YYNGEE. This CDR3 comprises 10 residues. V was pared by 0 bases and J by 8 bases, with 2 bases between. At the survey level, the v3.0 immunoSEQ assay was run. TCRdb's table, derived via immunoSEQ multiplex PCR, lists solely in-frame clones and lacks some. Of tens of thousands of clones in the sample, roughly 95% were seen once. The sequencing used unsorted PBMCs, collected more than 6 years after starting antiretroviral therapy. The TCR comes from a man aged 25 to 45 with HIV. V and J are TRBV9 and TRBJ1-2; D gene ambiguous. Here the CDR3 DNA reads TGTGCCAGCAGCGTAGGCGGCTACACCTTC. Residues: CASSVGGYTF.